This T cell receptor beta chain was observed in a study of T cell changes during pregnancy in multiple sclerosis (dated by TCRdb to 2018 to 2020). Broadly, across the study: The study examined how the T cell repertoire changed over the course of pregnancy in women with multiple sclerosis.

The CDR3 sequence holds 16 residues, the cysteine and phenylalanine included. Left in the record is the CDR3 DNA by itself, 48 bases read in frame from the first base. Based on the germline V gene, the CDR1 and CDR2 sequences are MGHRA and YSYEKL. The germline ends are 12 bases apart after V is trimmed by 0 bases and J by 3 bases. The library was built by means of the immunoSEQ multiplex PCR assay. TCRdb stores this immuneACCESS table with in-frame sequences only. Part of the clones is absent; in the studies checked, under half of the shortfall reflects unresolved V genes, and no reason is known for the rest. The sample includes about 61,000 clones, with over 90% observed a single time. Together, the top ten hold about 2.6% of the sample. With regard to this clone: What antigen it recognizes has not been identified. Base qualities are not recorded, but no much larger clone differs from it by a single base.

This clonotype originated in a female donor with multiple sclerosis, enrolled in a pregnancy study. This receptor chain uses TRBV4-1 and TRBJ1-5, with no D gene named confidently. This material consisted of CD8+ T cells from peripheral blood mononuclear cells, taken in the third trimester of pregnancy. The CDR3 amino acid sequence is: CASSQDPVGVNQPQHF. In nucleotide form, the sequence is TGCGCCAGCAGCCAAGACCCTGTCGGGGTCAATCAGCCCCAGCATTTT.